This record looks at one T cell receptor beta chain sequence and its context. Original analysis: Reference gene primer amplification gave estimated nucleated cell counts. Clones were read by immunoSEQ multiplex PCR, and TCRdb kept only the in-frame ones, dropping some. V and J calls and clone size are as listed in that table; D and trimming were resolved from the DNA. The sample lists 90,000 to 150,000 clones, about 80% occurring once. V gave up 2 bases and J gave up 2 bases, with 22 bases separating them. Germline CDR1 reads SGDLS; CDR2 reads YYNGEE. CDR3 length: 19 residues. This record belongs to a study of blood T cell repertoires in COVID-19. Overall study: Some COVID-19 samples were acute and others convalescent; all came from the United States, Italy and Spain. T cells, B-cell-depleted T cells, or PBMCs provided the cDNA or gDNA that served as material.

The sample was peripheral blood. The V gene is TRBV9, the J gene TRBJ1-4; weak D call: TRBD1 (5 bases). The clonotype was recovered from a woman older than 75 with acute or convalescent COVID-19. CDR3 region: CASSVTTGTWGVTNEKLFF. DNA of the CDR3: TGTGCCAGCAGCGTCACAACCGGGACCTGGGGGGTCACTAATGAAAAACTGTTTTTT.